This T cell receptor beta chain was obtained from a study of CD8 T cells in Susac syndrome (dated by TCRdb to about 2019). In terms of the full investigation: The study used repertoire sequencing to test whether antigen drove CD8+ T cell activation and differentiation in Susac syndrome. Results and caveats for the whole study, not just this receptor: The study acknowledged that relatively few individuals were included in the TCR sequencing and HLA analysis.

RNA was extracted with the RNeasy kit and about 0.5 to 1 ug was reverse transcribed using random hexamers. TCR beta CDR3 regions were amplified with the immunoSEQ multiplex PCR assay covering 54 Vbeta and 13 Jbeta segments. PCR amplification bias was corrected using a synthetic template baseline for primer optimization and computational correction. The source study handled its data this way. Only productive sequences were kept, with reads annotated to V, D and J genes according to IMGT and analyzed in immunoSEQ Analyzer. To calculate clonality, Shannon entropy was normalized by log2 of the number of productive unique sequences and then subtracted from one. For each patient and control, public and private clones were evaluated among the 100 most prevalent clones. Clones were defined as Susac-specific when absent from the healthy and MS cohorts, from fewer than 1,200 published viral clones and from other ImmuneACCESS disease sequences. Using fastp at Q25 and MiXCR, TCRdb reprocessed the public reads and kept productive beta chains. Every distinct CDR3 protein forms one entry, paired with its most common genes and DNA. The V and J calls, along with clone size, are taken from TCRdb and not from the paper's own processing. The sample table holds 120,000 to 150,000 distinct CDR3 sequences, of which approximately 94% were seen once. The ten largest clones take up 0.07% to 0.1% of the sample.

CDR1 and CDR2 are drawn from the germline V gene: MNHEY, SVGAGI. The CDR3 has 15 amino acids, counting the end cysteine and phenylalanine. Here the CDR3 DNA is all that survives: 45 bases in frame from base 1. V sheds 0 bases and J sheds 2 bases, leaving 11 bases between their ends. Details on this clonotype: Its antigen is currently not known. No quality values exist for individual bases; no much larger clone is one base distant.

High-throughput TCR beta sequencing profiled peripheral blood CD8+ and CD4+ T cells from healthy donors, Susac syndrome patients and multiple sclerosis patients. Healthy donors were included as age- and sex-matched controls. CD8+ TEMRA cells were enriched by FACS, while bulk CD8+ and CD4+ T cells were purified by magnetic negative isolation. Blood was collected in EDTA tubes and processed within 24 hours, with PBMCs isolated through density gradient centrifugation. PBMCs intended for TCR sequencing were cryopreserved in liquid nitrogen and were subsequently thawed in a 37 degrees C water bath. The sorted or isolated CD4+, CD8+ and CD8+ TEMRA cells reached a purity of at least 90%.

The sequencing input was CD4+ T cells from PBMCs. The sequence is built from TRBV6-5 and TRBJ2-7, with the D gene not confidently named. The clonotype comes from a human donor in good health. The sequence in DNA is TGTGCCAGCAGTTACTCGACACTCGGAGCCTACGAGCAGTACTTC. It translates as CASSYSTLGAYEQYF.